These T cell receptor beta chains were read from a single sample in a study of response to subunit inactivated influenza vaccine. TCRdb redid the calling of the RT-PCR reads with MiXCR, one entry per CDR3 protein. Of roughly 780,000 distinct CDR3 sequences listed, less than 20% are singletons. Material: PBMCs from blood, obtained about 5 days after vaccination. These receptors were taken from a man between 45 and 60 years old who received an inactivated influenza vaccine. The CDR3 runs from the conserved cysteine through the conserved F or W. Fields, in order: V gene, clone size, D gene, CDR3 length, J gene, CDR3 DNA, CDR3 protein. A D gene is named only where the DNA matches it firmly. Not every row has a clone size; where given, it reads once, few, many or a size class.

TRBV7-2	many	-	12	TRBJ2-1	TGTGCCAGCAGCTCCAATACTCCAGCAGCGTTCTTC	CASSSNTPAAFF
TRBV20-1	few	TRBD1	13	TRBJ2-3	TGCAGTGCTACTAGGACAGGGGGAGATACGCAGTATTTT	CSATRTGGDTQYF
TRBV30	-	-	12	TRBJ1-2	TGTGCCTGGAGTTCTACAGGGAATGGCTACACCTTC	CAWSSTGNGYTF
TRBV5-1	many	-	13	TRBJ2-1	TGCGCCAGCAGCCAAGGAGCGTTCAATGAGCAGTTCTTC	CASSQGAFNEQFF
TRBV12-3/TRBV12-4	few	-	13	TRBJ1-2	TGTGCCAGCAGCCGAGACTTGATTTATGGCTACACCTTC	CASSRDLIYGYTF
TRBV7-2	-	-	17	TRBJ2-7	TGTGCCAGCAGCTCCCCGACCATAGCGGTGATCTCCTACGAGCAGTACTTC	CASSSPTIAVISYEQYF
TRBV6-1	-	-	16	TRBJ2-2	TGTGCCAGCAGTAGGAAGACTAGTTCGAACACCGGGGAGCTGTTTTTT	CASSRKTSSNTGELFF
TRBV11-2	-	-	12	TRBJ2-3	TGTGCCAGCAGTTCACTCTGGGATACGCAGTATTTT	CASSSLWDTQYF
TRBV6-4	many	TRBD2	19	TRBJ2-2	TGTGCCAGCAGTCTCTCCATTCTAGCGGGGGCCGTTGGCGACGGGGAGCTGTTTTTT	CASSLSILAGAVGDGELFF
TRBV6-5	-	-	16	TRBJ1-3	TGTGCCAGCAGTTTCTTGACGGCTACGGGTGGAAACACCATATATTTT	CASSFLTATGGNTIYF
TRBV13	once	-	12	TRBJ1-1	TGTGCCAGCGGGCCGGGGAACACTGAAGCTTTCTTT	CASGPGNTEAFF
TRBV28	-	TRBD1	15	TRBJ1-2	TGTGCCAGCAGTTTCTACGGACAGGAAGCCGGGGGCTACACCTTC	CASSFYGQEAGGYTF
TRBV12-3/TRBV12-4	few	TRBD2	14	TRBJ2-2	TGTGCCAGCAGTTTGGGGGGGATGTACGGGGAGCTGTTTTTT	CASSLGGMYGELFF
TRBV4-3	many	TRBD1	17	TRBJ1-4	TGCGCCAGCAGCCAAGAAAGGACAGGACTTGCTAATGAAAAACTGTTTTTT	CASSQERTGLANEKLFF
TRBV20-1	many	-	15	TRBJ2-5	TGCAGTGCTAGAGATCTCAGCATGGGGTCAGAGACCCAGTACTTC	CSARDLSMGSETQYF
TRBV7-9	-	-	13	TRBJ1-6	TGTGCCAGCAGCGGGGACGGGAATTCACCCCTCCACTTT	CASSGDGNSPLHF
TRBV4-2	few	TRBD1	22	TRBJ2-6	TGTGCCAGCAGCCTGAGACAGGGTCGGTCGTGGGGTTCGGACTCTGGGGCCAACGTCCTGACTTTC	CASSLRQGRSWGSDSGANVLTF
TRBV6-1	-	TRBD1	16	TRBJ2-2	TGTGCCAGCAGCCATCCTCCGGGACAGGGGGACGGGGAGCTGTTTTTT	CASSHPPGQGDGELFF